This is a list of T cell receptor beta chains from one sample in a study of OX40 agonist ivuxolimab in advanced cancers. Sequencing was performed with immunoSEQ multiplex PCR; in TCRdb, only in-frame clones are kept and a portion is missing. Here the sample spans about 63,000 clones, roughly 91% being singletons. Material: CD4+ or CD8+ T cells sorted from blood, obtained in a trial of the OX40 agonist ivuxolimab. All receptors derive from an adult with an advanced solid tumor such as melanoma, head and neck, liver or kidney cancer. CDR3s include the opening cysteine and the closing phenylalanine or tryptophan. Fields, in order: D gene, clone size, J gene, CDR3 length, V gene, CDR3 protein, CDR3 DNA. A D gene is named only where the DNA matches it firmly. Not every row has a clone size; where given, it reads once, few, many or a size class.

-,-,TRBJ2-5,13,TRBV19,CASSGQLKETQYF,TGTGCCAGTAGTGGACAGCTAAAAGAGACCCAGTACTTC
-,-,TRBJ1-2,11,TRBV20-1,CSAQEGHGYTF,TGCAGTGCCCAAGAGGGTCACGGCTACACCTTC
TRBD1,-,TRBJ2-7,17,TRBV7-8,CASSLEGQGVPSYEQYF,TGTGCCAGCAGCTTAGAGGGACAGGGGGTTCCCTCCTACGAGCAGTACTTC
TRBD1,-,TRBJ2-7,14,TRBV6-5,CASRSPGQDYEQYF,TGTGCCAGCCGAAGTCCGGGACAGGACTACGAGCAGTACTTC
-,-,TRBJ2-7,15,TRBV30,CAWSSQGAGVHEQYF,TGTGCCTGGTCGTCTCAGGGGGCGGGAGTGCACGAGCAGTACTTC
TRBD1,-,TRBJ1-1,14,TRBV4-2,CASRTGLGNTEAFF,TGTGCCAGCAGGACAGGGCTGGGGAACACTGAAGCTTTCTTT
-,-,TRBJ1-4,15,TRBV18,CASSPDGATNEKLFF,TGTGCCAGCTCCCCGGACGGTGCAACTAATGAAAAACTGTTTTTT
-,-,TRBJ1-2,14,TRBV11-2,CASSLMGAPYGYTF,TGTGCCAGCAGCTTAATGGGTGCACCCTATGGCTACACCTTC
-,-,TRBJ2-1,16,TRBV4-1,CASSQDATVSYNEQFF,TGCGCCAGCAGCCAAGATGCGACGGTATCCTACAATGAGCAGTTCTTC
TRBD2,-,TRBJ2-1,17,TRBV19,CASSIGLAGDPYNEQFF,TGTGCCAGTAGTATAGGGCTAGCGGGAGACCCCTACAATGAGCAGTTCTTC
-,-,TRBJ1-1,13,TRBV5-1,CASRGGFRGEAFF,TGCGCCAGCAGAGGGGGGTTTCGGGGTGAAGCTTTCTTT
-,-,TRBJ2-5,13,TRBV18,CASSKGGEETQYF,TGTGCCAGCTCAAAGGGGGGTGAAGAGACCCAGTACTTC
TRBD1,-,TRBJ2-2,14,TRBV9,CASSVRTGIGELFF,TGTGCCAGCAGCGTGCGGACAGGGATCGGGGAGCTGTTTTTT
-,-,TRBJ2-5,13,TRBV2,CASSERERGTQYF,TGTGCCAGCAGTGAACGAGAAAGGGGGACCCAGTACTTC
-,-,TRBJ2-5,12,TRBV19,CATSNREETQYF,TGTGCCACCTCGAACAGGGAAGAGACCCAGTACTTC
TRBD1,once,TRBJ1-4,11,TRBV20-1,CSAARDRELFF,TGCAGTGCCGCCCGGGACAGGGAACTGTTTTTT
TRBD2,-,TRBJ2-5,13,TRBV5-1,CASSSLAEETQYF,TGCGCCAGCAGCTCCCTAGCGGAAGAGACCCAGTACTTC